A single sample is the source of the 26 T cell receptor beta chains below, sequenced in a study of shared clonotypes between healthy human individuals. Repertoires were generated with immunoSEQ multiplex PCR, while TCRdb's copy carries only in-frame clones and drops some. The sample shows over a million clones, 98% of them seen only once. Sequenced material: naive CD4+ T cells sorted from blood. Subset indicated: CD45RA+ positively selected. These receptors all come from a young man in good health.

DNA for the CDR3: TGTGCCATCGGAGGACCTCCACTCCACCAGCGTAGCACAGATACGCAGTATTTT. This sequence encodes CAIGGPPLHQRSTDTQYF. The rearrangement uses TRBV10-3 and TRBJ2-3; D may be TRBD2 (5 bases). Trimming removed 8 bases from V and 0 bases from J, with 24 bases in between. The V gene's germline CDR1 is ENHRY and CDR2 SYGVKD. The CDR3 has 18 residues.

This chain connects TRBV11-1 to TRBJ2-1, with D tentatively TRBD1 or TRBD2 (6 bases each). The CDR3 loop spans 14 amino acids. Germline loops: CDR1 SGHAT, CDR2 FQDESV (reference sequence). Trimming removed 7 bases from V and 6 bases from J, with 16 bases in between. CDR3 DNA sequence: TGTGCCAGCACCCGGGGGCCTTCTCTCAATGAGCAGTTCTTC. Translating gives CASTRGPSLNEQFF.

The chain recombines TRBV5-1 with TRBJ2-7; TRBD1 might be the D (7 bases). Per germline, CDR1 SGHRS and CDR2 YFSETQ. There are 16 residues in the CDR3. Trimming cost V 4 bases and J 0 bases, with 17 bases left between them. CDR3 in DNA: TGCGCCAGCAGCACTCAGGGGGGCCCAAGCTCCTACGAGCAGTACTTC. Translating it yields CASSTQGGPSSYEQYF. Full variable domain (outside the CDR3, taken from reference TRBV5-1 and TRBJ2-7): KAGVTQTPRYLIKTRGQQVTLSCSPISGHRSVSWYQQTPGQGLQFLFEYFSETQRNKGNFPGRFSGRQFSNSRSEMNVSTLELGDSALYLCASSTQGGPSSYEQYFGPGTRLTVT.

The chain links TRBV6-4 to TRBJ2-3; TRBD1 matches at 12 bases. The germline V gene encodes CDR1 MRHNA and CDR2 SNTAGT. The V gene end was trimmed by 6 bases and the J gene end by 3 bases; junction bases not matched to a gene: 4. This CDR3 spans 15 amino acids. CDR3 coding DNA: TGTGCCAGCAGCAGGGACAGGGGGCAAACAGATACGCAGTATTTT. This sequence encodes CASSRDRGQTDTQYF.

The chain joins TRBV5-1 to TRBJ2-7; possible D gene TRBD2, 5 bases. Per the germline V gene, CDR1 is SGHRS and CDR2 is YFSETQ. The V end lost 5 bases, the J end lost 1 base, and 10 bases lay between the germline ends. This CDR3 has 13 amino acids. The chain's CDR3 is CASRRAGSYEQYF. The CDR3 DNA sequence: TGCGCCAGCAGGCGGGCAGGTTCCTACGAGCAGTACTTC.

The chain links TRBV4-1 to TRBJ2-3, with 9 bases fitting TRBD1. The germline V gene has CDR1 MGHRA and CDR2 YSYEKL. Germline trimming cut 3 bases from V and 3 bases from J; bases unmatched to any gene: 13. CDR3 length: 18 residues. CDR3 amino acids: CASSHLGGGTGYTDTQYF. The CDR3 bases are TGCGCCAGCAGCCACCTGGGGGGAGGGACAGGGTATACAGATACGCAGTATTTT.

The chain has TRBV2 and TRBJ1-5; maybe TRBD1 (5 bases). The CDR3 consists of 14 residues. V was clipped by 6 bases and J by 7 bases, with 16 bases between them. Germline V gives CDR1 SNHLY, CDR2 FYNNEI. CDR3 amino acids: CASSKERGPQPQHF. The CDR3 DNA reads TGTGCCAGCAGCAAAGAACGGGGCCCACAGCCCCAGCATTTT.

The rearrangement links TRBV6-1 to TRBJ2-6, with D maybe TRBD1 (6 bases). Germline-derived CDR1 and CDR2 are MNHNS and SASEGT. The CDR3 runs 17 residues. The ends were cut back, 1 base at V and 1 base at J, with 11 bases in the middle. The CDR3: CASSEGTGWSGANVLTF. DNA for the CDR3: TGTGCCAGCAGTGAAGGAACAGGGTGGTCTGGGGCCAACGTCCTGACTTTC.

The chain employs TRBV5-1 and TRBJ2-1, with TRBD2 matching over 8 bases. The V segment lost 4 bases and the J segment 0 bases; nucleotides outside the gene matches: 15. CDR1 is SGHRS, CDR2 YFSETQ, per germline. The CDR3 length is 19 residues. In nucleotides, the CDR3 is TGCGCCAGCAGCCCGGCAGGACTAGCAGATTACAGCTCCTACAATGAGCAGTTCTTC. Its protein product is CASSPAGLADYSSYNEQFF.

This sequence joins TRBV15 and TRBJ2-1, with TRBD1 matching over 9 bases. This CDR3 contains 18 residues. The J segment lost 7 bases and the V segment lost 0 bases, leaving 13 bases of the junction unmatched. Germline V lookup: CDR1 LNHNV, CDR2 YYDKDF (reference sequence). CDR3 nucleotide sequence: TGTGCCACCAGCAGAGATTGGCGGGACAGGGATTTTAGAAATGAGCAGTTCTTC. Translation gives CATSRDWRDRDFRNEQFF.

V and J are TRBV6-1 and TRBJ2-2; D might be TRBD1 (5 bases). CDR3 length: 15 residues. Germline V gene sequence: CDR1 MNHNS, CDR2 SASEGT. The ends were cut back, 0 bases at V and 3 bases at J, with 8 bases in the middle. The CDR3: CASSEAGADTGELFF. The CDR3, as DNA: TGTGCCAGCAGTGAAGCAGGGGCAGACACCGGGGAGCTGTTTTTT.

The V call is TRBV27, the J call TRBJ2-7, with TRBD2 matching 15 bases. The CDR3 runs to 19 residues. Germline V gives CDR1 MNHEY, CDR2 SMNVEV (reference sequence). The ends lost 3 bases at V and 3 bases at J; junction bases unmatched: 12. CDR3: CASSLLSLGTSGRNYEQYF. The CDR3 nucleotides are TGTGCCAGCAGTTTGCTGAGCCTGGGGACTAGCGGGAGGAACTACGAGCAGTACTTC.

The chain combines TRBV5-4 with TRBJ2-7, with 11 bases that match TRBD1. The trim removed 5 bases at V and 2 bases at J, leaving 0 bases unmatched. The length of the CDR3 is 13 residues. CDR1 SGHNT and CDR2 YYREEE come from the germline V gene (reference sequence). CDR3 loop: CASRGQGAYEQYF. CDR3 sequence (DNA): TGTGCCAGCAGGGGACAGGGGGCCTACGAGCAGTACTTC.

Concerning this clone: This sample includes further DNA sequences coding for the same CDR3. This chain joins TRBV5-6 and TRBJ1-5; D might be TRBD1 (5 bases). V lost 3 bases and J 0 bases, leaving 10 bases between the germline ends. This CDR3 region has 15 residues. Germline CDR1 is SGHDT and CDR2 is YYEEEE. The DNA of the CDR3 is TGTGCCAGCAGCTCTCGGGGCCGTAGCAATCAGCCCCAGCATTTT. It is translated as CASSSRGRSNQPQHF.

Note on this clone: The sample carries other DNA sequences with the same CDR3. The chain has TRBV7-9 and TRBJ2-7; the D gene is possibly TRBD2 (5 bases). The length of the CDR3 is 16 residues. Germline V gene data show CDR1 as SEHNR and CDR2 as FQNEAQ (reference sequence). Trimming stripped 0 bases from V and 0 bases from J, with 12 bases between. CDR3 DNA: TGTGCCAGCAGCTTAGCGCATCCGGGGTACTCCTACGAGCAGTACTTC. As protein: CASSLAHPGYSYEQYF.

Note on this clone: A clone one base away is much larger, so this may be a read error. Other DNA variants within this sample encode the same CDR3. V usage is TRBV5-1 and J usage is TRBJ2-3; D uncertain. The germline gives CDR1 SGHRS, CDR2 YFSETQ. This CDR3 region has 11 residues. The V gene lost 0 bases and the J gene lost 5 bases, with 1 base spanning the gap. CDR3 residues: CASSLVDTQYF. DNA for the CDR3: TGCGCCAGCAGCTTGGTAGATACGCAGTATTTT.

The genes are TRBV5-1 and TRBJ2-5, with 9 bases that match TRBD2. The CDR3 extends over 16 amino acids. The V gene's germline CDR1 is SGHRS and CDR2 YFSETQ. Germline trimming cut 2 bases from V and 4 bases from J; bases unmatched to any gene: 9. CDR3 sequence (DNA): TGCGCCAGCAGCTTAATTAGCGGGAGCGTTTTAGAGACCCAGTACTTC. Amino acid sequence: CASSLISGSVLETQYF.

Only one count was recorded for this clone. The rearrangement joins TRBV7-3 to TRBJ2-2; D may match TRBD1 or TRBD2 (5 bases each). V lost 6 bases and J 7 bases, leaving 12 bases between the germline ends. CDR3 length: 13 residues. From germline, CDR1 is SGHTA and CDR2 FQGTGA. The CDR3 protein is CASRPPGGGELFF. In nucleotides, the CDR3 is TGTGCCAGCAGACCCCCTGGGGGCGGGGAGCTGTTTTTT.

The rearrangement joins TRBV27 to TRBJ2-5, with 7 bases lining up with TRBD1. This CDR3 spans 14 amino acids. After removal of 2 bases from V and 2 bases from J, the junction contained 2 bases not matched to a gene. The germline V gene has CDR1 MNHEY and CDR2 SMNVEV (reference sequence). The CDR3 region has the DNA TGTGCCAGCAGTTTAACAGGGGAACAAGAGACCCAGTACTTC. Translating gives CASSLTGEQETQYF.

The CDR3 spells CASRGQSDQPQHF. As DNA, the CDR3 is TGTGCCAGCCGGGGACAGAGTGATCAGCCCCAGCATTTT. The rearrangement joins TRBV2 to TRBJ1-5; 7 nucleotides align to TRBD1. The V gene's germline CDR1 is SNHLY and CDR2 FYNNEI. Germline trimming cut 8 bases from V and 5 bases from J; bases unmatched to any gene: 6. The CDR3 spans 13 residues.

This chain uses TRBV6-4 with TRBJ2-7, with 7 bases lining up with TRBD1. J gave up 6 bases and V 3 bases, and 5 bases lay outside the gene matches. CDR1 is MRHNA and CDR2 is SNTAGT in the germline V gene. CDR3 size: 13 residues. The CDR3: CASSETGIGEQYF. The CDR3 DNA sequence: TGTGCCAGCAGTGAGACAGGGATCGGCGAGCAGTACTTC.

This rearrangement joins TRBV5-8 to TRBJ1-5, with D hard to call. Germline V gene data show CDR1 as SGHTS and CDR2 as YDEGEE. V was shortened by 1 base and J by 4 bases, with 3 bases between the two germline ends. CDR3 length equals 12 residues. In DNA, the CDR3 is TGTGCCAGCAGCTTGAGTAATCAGCCCCAGCATTTT. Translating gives CASSLSNQPQHF.

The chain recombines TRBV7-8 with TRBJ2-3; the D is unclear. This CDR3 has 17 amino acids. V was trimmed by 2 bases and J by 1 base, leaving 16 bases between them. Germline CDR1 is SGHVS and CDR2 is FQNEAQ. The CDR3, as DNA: TGTGCCAGCAGCTTAAAGACCCTCCCCAAGCGCACAGATACGCAGTATTTT. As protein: CASSLKTLPKRTDTQYF.

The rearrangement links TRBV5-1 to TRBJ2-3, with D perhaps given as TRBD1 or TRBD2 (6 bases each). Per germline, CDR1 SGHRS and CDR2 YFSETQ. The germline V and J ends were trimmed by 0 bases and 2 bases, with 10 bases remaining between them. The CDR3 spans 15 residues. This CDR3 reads CASSLDGGPTDTQYF. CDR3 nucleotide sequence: TGCGCCAGCAGCTTGGATGGGGGGCCCACAGATACGCAGTATTTT.

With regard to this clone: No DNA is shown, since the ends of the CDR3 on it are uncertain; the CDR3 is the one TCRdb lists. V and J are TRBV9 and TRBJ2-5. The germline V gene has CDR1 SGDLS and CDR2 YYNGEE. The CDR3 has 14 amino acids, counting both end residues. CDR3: CASSFGEGRETQYF.

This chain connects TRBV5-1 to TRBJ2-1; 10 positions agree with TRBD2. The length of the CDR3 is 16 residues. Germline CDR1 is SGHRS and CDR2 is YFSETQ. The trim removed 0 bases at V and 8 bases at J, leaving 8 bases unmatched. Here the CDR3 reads CASSLGLAGVVHEQFF. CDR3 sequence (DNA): TGCGCCAGCAGCTTGGGGCTAGCGGGAGTAGTACATGAGCAGTTCTTC.